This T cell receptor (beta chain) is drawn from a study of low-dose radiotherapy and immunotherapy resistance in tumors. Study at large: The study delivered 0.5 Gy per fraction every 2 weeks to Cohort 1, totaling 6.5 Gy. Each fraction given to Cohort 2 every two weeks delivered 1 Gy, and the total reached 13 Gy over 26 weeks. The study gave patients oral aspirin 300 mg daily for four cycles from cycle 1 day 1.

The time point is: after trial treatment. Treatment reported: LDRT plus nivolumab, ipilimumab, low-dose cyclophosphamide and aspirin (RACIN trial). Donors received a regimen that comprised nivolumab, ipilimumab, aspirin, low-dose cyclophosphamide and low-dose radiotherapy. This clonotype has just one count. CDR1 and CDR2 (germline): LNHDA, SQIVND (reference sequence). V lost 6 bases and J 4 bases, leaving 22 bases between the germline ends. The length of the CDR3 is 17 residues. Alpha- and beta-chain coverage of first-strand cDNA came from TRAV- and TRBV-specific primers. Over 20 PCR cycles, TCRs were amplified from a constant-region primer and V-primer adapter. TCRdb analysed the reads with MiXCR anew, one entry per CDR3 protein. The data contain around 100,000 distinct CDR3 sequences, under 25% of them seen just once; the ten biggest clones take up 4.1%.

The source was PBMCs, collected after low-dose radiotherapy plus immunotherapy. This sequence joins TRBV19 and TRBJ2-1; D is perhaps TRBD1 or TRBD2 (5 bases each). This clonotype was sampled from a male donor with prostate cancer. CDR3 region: CASRSKTGPWRYNEQFF. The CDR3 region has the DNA TGTGCCAGTAGATCGAAAACGGGGCCTTGGAGGTACAATGAGCAGTTCTTC. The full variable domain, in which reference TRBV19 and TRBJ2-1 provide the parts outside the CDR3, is DGGITQSPKYLFRKEGQNVTLSCEQNLNHDAMYWYRQDPGQGLRLIYYSQIVNDFQKGDIAEGYSVSREKKESFPLTVTSAQKNPTAFYLCASRSKTGPWRYNEQFFGPGTRLTVL.